This T cell receptor (beta chain) was profiled in a study of T cell responses to AZD1222 COVID-19 vaccine. Regarding the study as a whole: Donor demographics were predominantly white British with a female majority; clonal diversity may be underestimated. Spike-specific TCR repertoires showed rising breadth and depth after two AZD1222 doses. Reportedly, nearly half the spike-specific TCRs target unmutated variant regions. After the peak T cell response, and only then, were repertoires sampled.

The CDR3 has 13 amino acids. The V end was cut by 6 bases, the J end by 1 base, with 9 bases between. Per germline, CDR1 KGHSH and CDR2 LQKENI. Concerning this clone itself: Its antigen is undetermined.

Only in-frame clones appear in the TCRdb table, and some are missing; sequencing was by immunoSEQ multiplex PCR. The table shows 130,000 or so clones, with about 90% occurring only once. The sequences come from peripheral blood, collected on day 0 of AZD1222 vaccination. This clonotype originated in an adult in good health. The chain has TRBV18 and TRBJ1-1; D remains unclear. The chain's CDR3 is CASSLSGNTEAFF. For the CDR3, the DNA is TGTGCCAGCTCTCTTTCCGGGAACACTGAAGCTTTCTTT. Supplemented by reference TRBV18 and TRBJ1-1, the full variable domain reads NAGVMQNPRHLVRRRGQEARLRCSPMKGHSHVYWYRQLPEEGLKFMVYLQKENIIDESGMPKERFSAEFPKEGPSILRIQQVVRGDSAAYFCASSLSGNTEAFFGQGTRLTVV.